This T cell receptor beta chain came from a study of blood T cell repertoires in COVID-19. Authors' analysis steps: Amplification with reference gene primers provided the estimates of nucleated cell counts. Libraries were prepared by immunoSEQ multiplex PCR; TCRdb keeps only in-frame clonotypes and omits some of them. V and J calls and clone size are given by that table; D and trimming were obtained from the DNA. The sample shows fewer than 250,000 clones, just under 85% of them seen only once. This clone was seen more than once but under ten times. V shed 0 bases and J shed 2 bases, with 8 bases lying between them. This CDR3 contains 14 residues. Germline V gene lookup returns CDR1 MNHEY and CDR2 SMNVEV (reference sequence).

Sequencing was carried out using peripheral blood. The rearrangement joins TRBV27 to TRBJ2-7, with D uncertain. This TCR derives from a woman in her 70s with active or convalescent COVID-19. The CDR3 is CASSLSVSPYEQYF. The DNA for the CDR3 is TGTGCCAGCAGTTTATCCGTTAGCCCCTACGAGCAGTACTTC.